Listed below are T cell receptor beta chains from one sample, sequenced in a study of early T cells in non-severe SARS-CoV-2 infection. TCRdb fed the 5' RACE reads into MiXCR, producing one record per CDR3 protein. The sample has 35,000 to 50,000 distinct CDR3 sequences, around 6.3% seen once. Material: whole blood, obtained at baseline. The receptors stem from an adult who was a healthcare worker with PCR-confirmed SARS-CoV-2 infection or an uninfected control (not recorded which). The CDR3 runs from the conserved cysteine through the conserved F or W. The D gene is left open where the match is weak. Size is omitted from some rows. Given values are once, few, many or a class for expanded clones.

CDR3aa,CDR3nt,j_gene,d_gene,abundance,v_gene
CASSPSGAEQFF,TGTGCCAGCTCACCTAGCGGCGCTGAGCAGTTCTTC,TRBJ2-1,NA,NA,TRBV18
CASKFQTSGEKYF,TGTGCCAGCAAATTTCAGACTAGCGGGGAGAAGTACTTC,TRBJ2-5,TRBD2,few,TRBV27
CASSRTVGVTEAFF,TGTGCCAGCAGCCGGACAGTGGGCGTCACTGAAGCTTTCTTT,TRBJ1-1,NA,many,TRBV6-2/TRBV6-3
CASSPSSPGTGEGNTGELFF,TGTGCCAGCAGCCCCTCTAGTCCCGGGACAGGGGAGGGGAACACCGGGGAGCTGTTTTTT,TRBJ2-2,TRBD1,many,TRBV11-2
CSARFNTGSGYTF,TGCAGTGCTAGGTTCAACACCGGCTCTGGCTACACCTTC,TRBJ1-2,NA,medium-sized,TRBV20-1
CASSLALAGAETQYF,TGTGCCAGCAGCTTGGCGCTAGCGGGGGCAGAGACCCAGTACTTC,TRBJ2-5,TRBD2,NA,TRBV5-5
CASSRGSGLDTQYF,TGTGCCAGTAGCCGAGGATCAGGGCTAGATACGCAGTATTTT,TRBJ2-3,NA,NA,TRBV19
CASSSQGTGTLNTEAFF,TGTGCCAGCAGCTCCCAAGGGACAGGGACGTTGAACACTGAAGCTTTCTTT,TRBJ1-1,TRBD1,many,TRBV13
CASSLAERGRNEQYF,TGTGCCAGCAGCCTTGCTGAGAGGGGGCGAAACGAGCAGTACTTC,TRBJ2-7,TRBD1,NA,TRBV28
CAISLDQEEQYF,TGTGCCATCAGCCTCGACCAGGAGGAGCAGTACTTC,TRBJ2-7,NA,many,TRBV10-3
CASSQERAVNSGANVLTF,TGTGCCAGCAGCCAAGAAAGGGCGGTTAACTCTGGGGCCAACGTCCTGACTTTC,TRBJ2-6,NA,NA,TRBV3-2
CASSEWGGGGYTF,TGTGCCAGCAGTGAGTGGGGGGGCGGAGGCTACACCTTC,TRBJ1-2,NA,many,TRBV25-1
CASSTDMTDTQYF,TGTGCCAGCAGCACGGACATGACAGATACGCAGTATTTT,TRBJ2-3,NA,many,TRBV7-2
CASSLLRQHSYNEQFF,TGTGCCAGCAGCTTGCTTCGACAACACTCCTACAATGAGCAGTTCTTC,TRBJ2-1,NA,many,TRBV5-6
CASSFVRGAQETQYF,TGTGCCAGCAGTTTCGTTAGGGGGGCACAAGAGACCCAGTACTTC,TRBJ2-5,NA,many,TRBV12-3/TRBV12-4
CASRRGQGATGELFF,TGTGCCAGCAGAAGGGGACAGGGGGCGACCGGGGAGCTGTTTTTT,TRBJ2-2,TRBD1,many,TRBV6-5
CASTPRTGYPGELFF,TGTGCCAGCACCCCCCGGACAGGGTATCCCGGGGAGCTGTTTTTT,TRBJ2-2,TRBD1,many,TRBV7-7
CASQDRYQPQHF,TGTGCCAGCCAAGACAGATATCAGCCCCAGCATTTT,TRBJ1-5,NA,many,TRBV7-9
CASSPAGQGKLFF,TGTGCCAGCAGCCCCGCGGGCCAGGGGAAACTGTTTTTT,TRBJ1-4,NA,NA,TRBV7-9
CASSLRGGREDTQYF,TGTGCCAGCAGCTTACGCGGGGGGCGTGAAGATACGCAGTATTTT,TRBJ2-3,TRBD2,NA,TRBV7-8
CASSETSGGADTQYF,TGTGCCAGCAGTGAGACTAGCGGGGGGGCCGATACGCAGTATTTT,TRBJ2-3,TRBD2,NA,TRBV6-1
CASSLNGQGANYNEQFF,TGTGCCAGCAGCCTCAATGGACAGGGGGCGAACTACAATGAGCAGTTCTTC,TRBJ2-1,TRBD1,many,TRBV3-1
CASSLDGAGYGYTF,TGTGCCAGCAGCTTAGACGGGGCCGGCTATGGCTACACCTTC,TRBJ1-2,NA,many,TRBV5-4
CASSSDRGGNYEQYF,TGTGCCAGCAGCTCTGACAGGGGCGGGAACTACGAGCAGTACTTC,TRBJ2-7,TRBD1,many,TRBV7-2
CSAFRGLDTEAFF,TGCAGTGCTTTCAGGGGACTGGACACTGAAGCTTTCTTT,TRBJ1-1,NA,NA,TRBV20-1
CASSLRQGIEKLFF,TGTGCCAGCAGTTTAAGACAGGGCATTGAAAAACTGTTTTTT,TRBJ1-4,TRBD1,many,TRBV12-3/TRBV12-4
CASSRGWTNEKLFF,TGTGCCAGCAGTAGAGGGTGGACTAATGAAAAACTGTTTTTT,TRBJ1-4,NA,many,TRBV6-5